One sample yielded the 4 T cell receptor beta chains listed below, sequenced in a study of OX40 agonist ivuxolimab in advanced cancers. The protocol was immunoSEQ multiplex PCR, while the TCRdb copy is restricted to in-frame clones and leaves out a portion. The table has approximately 82,000 clones, approximately 82% seen once. Sequences were derived from CD4+ or CD8+ T cells sorted from blood, sampled in a trial of the OX40 agonist ivuxolimab. Receptors were obtained from an adult with an advanced solid tumor such as melanoma, head and neck, liver or kidney cancer.

This clone was detected only once. The rearrangement links TRBV6-5 to TRBJ1-5; D is unclear. CDR3 size: 15 residues. Germline CDR1 is MNHEY and CDR2 is SVGAGI. Trimming left V 10 bases short and J 7 bases short, with 23 bases between. In DNA form, the CDR3 reads TGTGCCACCCGGGTTAGGGAGGGCAGAAGACAGCCCCAGCATTTT. This sequence encodes CATRVREGRRQPQHF.

V and J are TRBV5-1 and TRBJ2-3; 9 bases fit TRBD2. The CDR3 length is 16 residues. Unmatched junction bases numbered 5, after V lost 0 bases and J lost 3 bases. Germline V gene data show CDR1 as SGHRS and CDR2 as YFSETQ. The CDR3 sequence: CASSLGSGGLTDTQYF. As DNA, the CDR3 is TGCGCCAGCAGCTTGGGGAGCGGGGGGTTGACAGATACGCAGTATTTT.

The rearrangement joins TRBV23-1 to TRBJ2-2; D might be TRBD1 or TRBD2, each matching 5 bases. TRBV23-1 is an open reading frame whose function is uncertain. The CDR3 has 14 residues. Trimming took off 6 bases at V and 7 bases at J, with 15 bases between the two ends. The DNA for the CDR3 is TGCGCCAGCAGACAGGACACCGCGGGCGGGGAGCTGTTTTTT. This encodes CASRQDTAGGELFF.

The gene calls are TRBV7-7 and TRBJ2-3, with 10 nucleotides matching TRBD1. Germline CDR1 reads SSHAT; CDR2 reads FNYEAQ (reference sequence). V shed 0 bases and J 6 bases; nucleotides not matched to a gene: 6. The CDR3 contains 16 residues. The CDR3 sequence: CASSLAGTGVGDTQYF. CDR3 DNA sequence: TGTGCCAGCAGCTTAGCCGGGACAGGGGTCGGGGATACGCAGTATTTT. Full variable domain (remainder filled in from reference TRBV7-7 and TRBJ2-3): GAGVSQSPRYKVTKRGQDVTLRCDPISSHATLYWYQQALGQGPEFLTYFNYEAQPDKSGLPSDRFSAERPEGSISTLTIQRTEQRDSAMYRCASSLAGTGVGDTQYFGPGTRLTVL.